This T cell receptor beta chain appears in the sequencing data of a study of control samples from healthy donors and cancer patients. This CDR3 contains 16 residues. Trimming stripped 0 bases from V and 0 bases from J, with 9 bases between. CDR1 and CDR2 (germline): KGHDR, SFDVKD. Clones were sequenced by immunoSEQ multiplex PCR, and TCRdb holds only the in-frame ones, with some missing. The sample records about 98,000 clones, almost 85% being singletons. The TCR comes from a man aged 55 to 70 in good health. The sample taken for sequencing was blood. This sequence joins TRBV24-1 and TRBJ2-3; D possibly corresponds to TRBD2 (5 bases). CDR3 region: CATSDLAGISTDTQYF. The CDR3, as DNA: TGTGCCACCAGTGATTTGGCGGGTATTAGCACAGATACGCAGTATTTT.